This TCR beta chain was obtained from a study of OX40 agonist ivuxolimab in advanced cancers. Study as a whole: The treatment was a fully human IgG2 OX40 agonist, ivuxolimab. Study results and limitations: Some patients without response likewise showed low normalized clonal expansion.

This clone was seen once. Its antigen is not known. On cycle 4 day 1 and cycle 7 day 1, as well as at baseline, blood was sampled. Per the germline V gene, CDR1 is SGHAT and CDR2 is FQDESV (reference sequence). Trimming took 6 bases from V and 11 from J; bases not matched to a gene: 11. The CDR3 contains 15 residues. Clones were sequenced by immunoSEQ multiplex PCR, and TCRdb holds only the in-frame ones, with some missing. Here the sample spans about 86,000 clones, 87% being singletons. The sample in question was CD4+ or CD8+ T cells sorted from blood, obtained in a trial of the OX40 agonist ivuxolimab. The origin of this receptor is an adult with an advanced solid tumor such as melanoma, head and neck, liver or kidney cancer. The gene calls are TRBV11-1 and TRBJ1-6, with 9 positions matching TRBD1. CDR3 nucleotide sequence: TGTGCCAGCAGGAGAACCGGGACAGGGTCGGCACCCCTCCACTTT. It codes for CASRRTGTGSAPLHF. Full variable domain (rest looked up from reference TRBV11-1 and TRBJ1-6): EAEVAQSPRYKITEKSQAVAFWCDPISGHATLYWYRQILGQGPELLVQFQDESVVDDSQLPKDRFSAERLKGVDSTLKIQPAELGDSAMYLCASRRTGTGSAPLHFGNGTRLTVT.